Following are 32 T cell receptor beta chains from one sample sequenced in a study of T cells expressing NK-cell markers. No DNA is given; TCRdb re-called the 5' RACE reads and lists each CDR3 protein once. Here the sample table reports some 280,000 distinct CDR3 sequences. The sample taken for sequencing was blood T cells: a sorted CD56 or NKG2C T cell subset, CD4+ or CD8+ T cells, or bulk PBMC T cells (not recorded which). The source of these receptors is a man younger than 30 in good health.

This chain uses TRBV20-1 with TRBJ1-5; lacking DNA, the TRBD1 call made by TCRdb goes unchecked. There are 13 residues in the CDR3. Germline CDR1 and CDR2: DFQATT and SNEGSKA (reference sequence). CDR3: CSAQTGGNQPQHF.

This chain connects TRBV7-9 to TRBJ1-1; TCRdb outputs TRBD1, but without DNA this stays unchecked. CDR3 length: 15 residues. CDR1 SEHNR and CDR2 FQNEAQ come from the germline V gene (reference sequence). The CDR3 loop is CASSLADRGPTEAFF. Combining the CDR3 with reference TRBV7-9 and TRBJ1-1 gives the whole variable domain DTGVSQNPRHKITKRGQNVTFRCDPISEHNRLYWYRQTLGQGPEFLTYFQNEAQLEKSRLLSDRFSAERPKGSFSTLEIQRTEQGDSAMYLCASSLADRGPTEAFFGQGTRLTVV.

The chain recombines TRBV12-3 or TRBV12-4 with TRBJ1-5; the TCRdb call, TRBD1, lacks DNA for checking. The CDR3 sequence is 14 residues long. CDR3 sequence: CASSLQGVYQPQHF.

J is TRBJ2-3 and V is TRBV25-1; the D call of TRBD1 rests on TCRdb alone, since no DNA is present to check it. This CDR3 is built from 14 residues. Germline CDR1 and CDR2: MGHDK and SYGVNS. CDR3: CASSVVGATDTQYF.

CDR3 protein: CASSQDVAQGSYEQYF. The genes are TRBV3-1 and TRBJ2-7; absent DNA, TCRdb's TRBD1 call cannot be checked. Per the germline V gene, CDR1 is LGHDT and CDR2 is YNNKEL (reference sequence). The CDR3 is 16 amino acids.

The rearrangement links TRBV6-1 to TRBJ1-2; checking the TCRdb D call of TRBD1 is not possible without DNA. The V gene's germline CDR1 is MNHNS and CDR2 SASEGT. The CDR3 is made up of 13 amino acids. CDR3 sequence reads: CASRPGTGGMLTF.

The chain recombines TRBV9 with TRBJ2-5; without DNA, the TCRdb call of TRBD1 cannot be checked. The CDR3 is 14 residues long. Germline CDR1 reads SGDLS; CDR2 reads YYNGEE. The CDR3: CASSVEGQGGTQYF.

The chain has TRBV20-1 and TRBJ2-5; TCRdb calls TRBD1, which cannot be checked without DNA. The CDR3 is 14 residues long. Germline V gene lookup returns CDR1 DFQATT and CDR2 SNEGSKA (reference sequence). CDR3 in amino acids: CSAEIPTGGETQYF.

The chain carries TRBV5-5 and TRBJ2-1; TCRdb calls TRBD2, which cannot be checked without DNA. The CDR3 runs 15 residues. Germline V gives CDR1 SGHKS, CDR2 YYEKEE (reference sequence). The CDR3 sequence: CASSLATAGWGEQFF.

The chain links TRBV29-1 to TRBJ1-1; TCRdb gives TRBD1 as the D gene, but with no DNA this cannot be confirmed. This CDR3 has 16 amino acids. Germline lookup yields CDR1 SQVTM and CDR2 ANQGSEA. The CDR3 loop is CSAGGTGTIPNTEAFF.

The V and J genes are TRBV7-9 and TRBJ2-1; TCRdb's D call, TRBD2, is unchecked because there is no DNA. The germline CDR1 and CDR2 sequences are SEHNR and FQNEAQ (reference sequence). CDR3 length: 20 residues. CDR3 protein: CASSPPLTSGRAVPIYEQFF.

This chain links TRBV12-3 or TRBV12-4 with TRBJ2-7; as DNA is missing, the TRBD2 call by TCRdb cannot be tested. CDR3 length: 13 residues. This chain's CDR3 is CASGQGLSYEQYF.

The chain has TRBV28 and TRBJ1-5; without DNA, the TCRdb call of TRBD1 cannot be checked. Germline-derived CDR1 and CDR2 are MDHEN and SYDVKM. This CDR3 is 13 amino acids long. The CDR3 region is CATSGGRGQPQHF. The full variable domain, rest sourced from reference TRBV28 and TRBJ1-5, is DVKVTQSSRYLVKRTGEKVFLECVQDMDHENMFWYRQDPGLGLRLIYFSYDVKMKEKGDIPEGYSVSREKKERFSLILESASTNQTSMYLCATSGGRGQPQHFGDGTRLSIL.

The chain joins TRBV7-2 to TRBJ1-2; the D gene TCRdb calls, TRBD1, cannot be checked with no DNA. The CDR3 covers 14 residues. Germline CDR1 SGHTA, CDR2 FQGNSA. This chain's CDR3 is CASSERRTGFGYTF.

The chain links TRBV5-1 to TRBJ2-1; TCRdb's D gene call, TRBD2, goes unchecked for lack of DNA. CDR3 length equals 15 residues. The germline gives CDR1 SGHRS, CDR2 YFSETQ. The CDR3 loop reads CASSFRTSTDNEQFF.

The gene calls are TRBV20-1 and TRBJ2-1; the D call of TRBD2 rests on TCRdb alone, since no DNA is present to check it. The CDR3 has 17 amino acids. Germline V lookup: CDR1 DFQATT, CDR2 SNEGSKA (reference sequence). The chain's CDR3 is CSARTSGTGFSYNEQFF.

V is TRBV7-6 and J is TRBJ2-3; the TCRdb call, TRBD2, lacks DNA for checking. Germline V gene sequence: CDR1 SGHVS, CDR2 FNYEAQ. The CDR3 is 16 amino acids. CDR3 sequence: CASSKSGTSGSNTQYF.

The chain's CDR3 is CASSPGGRVRETQYF. The chain employs TRBV28 and TRBJ2-5; TCRdb picks TRBD1, but there is no DNA to check that call. Germline-derived CDR1 and CDR2 are MDHEN and SYDVKM. This CDR3 contains 15 residues.

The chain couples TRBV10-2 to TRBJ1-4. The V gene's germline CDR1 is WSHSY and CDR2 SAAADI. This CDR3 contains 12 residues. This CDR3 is CASSESLVELFF.

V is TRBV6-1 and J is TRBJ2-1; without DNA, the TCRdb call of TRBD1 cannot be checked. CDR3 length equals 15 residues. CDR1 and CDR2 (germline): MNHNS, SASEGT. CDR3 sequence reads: CASSQPGQGAWEQFF.

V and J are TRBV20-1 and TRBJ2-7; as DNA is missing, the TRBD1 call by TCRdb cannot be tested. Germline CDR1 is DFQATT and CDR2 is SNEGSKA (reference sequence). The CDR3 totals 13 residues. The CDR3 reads CSARASNSYEQYF.

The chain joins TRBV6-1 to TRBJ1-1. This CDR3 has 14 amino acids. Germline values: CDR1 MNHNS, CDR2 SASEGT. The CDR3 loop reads CASRNITVNTEAFF.

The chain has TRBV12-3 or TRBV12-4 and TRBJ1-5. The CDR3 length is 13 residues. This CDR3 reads CASSLNLLGPQHF.

CDR3 loop: CASSLDEPYEQYF. The genes are TRBV5-1 and TRBJ2-7. This CDR3 comprises 13 residues. CDR1 and CDR2 (germline): SGHRS, YFSETQ.

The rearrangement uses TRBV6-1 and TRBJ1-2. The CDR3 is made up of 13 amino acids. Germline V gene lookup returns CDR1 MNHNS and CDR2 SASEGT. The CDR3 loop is CASSGHLNYGYTF.

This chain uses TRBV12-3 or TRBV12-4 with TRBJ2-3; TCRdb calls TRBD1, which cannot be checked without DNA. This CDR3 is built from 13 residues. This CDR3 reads CASSLARDGTQYF.

CDR3 residues: CSARVPGQGTGEQYF. The J gene is TRBJ2-7, the V gene TRBV20-1; TCRdb indicates TRBD1, and absent DNA this call remains unverified. The CDR3 totals 15 residues. Germline CDR1 is DFQATT and CDR2 is SNEGSKA (reference sequence).

The CDR3 here is CSAQIGGTLYGYTF. The rearrangement joins TRBV20-1 to TRBJ1-2; TCRdb's D call, TRBD1, is unchecked because there is no DNA. Germline CDR1 is DFQATT and CDR2 is SNEGSKA (reference sequence). CDR3 size: 14 residues.

The CDR3 loop reads CASSFPGELFF. The chain employs TRBV12-3 or TRBV12-4 and TRBJ2-2. The CDR3 length is 11 residues.

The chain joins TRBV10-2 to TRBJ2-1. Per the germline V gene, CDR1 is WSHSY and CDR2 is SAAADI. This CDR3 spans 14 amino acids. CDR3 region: CASSRTGPYNEQFF.

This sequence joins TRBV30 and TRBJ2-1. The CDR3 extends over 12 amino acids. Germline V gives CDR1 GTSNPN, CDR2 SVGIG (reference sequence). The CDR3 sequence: CAWSVLGNEQFF. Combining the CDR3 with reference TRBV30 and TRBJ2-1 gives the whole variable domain SQTIHQWPATLVQPVGSPLSLECTVEGTSNPNLYWYRQAAGRGLQLLFYSVGIGQISSEVPQNLSASRPQDRQFILSSKKLLLSDSGFYLCAWSVLGNEQFFGPGTRLTVL.

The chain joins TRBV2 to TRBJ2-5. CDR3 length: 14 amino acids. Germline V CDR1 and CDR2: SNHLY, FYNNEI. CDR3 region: CASDVIWKQETQYF.